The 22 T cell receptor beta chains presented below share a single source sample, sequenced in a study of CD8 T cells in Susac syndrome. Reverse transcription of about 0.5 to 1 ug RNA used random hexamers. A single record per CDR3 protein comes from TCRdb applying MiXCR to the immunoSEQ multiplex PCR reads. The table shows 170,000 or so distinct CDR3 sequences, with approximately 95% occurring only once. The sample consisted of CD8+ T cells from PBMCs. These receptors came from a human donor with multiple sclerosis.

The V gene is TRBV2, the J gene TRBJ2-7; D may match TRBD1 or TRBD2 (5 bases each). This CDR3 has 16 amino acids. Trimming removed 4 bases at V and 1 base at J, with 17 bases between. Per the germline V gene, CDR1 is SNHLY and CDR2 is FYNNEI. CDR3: CASSGQTPPGSYEQYF. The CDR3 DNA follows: TGTGCCAGCAGTGGACAGACACCCCCGGGGTCCTACGAGCAGTACTTC. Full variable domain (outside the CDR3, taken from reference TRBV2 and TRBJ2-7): EPEVTQTPSHQVTQMGQEVILRCVPISNHLYFYWYRQILGQKVEFLVSFYNNEISEKSEIFDDQFSVERPDGSNFTLKIRSTKLEDSAMYFCASSGQTPPGSYEQYFGPGTRLTVT.

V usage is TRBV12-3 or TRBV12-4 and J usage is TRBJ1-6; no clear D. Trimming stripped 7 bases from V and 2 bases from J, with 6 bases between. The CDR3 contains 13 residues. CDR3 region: CASTVTYNSPLHF. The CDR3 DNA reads TGTGCCAGCACCGTTACCTATAATTCACCCCTCCACTTT.

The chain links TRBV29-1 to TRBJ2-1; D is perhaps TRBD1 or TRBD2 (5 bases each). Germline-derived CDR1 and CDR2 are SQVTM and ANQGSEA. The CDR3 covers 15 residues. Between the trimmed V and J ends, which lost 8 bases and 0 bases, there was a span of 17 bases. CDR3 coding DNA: TGCAGCTCACCCGGGACGGAGAGCTCCTACAATGAGCAGTTCTTC. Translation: CSSPGTESSYNEQFF.

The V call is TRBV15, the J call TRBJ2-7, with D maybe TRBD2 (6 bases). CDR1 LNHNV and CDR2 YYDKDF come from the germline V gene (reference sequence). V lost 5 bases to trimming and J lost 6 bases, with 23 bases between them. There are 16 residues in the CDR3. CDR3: CATSGHSLGGYGEQYF. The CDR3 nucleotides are TGTGCCACCAGCGGCCATTCTTTGGGAGGATACGGCGAGCAGTACTTC.

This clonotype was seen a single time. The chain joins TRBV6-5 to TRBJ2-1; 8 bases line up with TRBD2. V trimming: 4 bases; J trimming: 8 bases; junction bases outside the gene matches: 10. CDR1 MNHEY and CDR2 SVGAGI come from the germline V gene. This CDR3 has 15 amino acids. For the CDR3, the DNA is TGTGCCAGCAGTTTCCCCAGCGGGAGAAGTCATGAGCAGTTCTTC. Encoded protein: CASSFPSGRSHEQFF.

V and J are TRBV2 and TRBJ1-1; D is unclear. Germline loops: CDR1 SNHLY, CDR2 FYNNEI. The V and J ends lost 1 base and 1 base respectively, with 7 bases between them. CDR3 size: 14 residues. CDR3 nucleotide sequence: TGTGCCAGCAGTGAAGGACGGCCGAACACTGAAGCTTTCTTT. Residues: CASSEGRPNTEAFF. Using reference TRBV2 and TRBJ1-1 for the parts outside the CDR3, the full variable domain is EPEVTQTPSHQVTQMGQEVILRCVPISNHLYFYWYRQILGQKVEFLVSFYNNEISEKSEIFDDQFSVERPDGSNFTLKIRSTKLEDSAMYFCASSEGRPNTEAFFGQGTRLTVV.

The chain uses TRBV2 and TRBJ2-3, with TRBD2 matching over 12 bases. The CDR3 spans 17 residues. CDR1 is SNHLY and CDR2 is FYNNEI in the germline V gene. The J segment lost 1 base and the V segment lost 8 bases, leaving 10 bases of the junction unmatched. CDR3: CASPSGRAIVGTDTQYF. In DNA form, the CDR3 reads TGTGCCAGCCCTAGCGGGAGGGCCATAGTGGGCACAGATACGCAGTATTTT.

CDR3 DNA sequence: TGTGCCAGCAGCTCAGTAGGAAATGAGCAGTTCTTC. It yields the protein CASSSVGNEQFF. The genes are TRBV5-6 and TRBJ2-1; D is ambiguous. CDR1 and CDR2 (germline): SGHDT, YYEEEE. This CDR3 contains 12 residues. V was clipped by 3 bases and J by 7 bases, with 8 bases between them.

The CDR3 DNA reads as TGTGCCAGCAGTGTTCGAGGGAACACTGAAGCTTTCTTT. Amino acids: CASSVRGNTEAFF. The rearrangement joins TRBV25-1 to TRBJ1-1, with D unclear. V dropped 4 bases and J dropped 1 base, with 7 bases sitting between them. Germline-derived CDR1 and CDR2 are MGHDK and SYGVNS. This CDR3 region has 13 residues.

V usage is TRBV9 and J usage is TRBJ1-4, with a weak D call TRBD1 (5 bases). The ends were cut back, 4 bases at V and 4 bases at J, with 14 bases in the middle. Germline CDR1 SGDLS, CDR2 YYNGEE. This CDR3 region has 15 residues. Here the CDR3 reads CASSTSTENNEKLFF. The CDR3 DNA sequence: TGTGCCAGCAGCACTTCGACAGAAAATAATGAAAAACTGTTTTTT.

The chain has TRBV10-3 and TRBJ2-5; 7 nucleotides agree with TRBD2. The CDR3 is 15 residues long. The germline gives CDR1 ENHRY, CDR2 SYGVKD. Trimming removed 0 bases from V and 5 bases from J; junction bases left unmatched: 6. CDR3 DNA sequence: TGTGCCATCAGTGAGTCGAGCGCGGGAGTGGAGACCCAGTACTTC. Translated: CAISESSAGVETQYF.

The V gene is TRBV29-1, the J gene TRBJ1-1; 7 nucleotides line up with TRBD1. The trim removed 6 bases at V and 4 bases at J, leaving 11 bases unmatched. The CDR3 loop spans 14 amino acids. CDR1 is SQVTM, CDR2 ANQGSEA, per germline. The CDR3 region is CSVDRIGLSTEAFF. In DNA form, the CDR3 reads TGCAGCGTGGACAGGATTGGGCTTAGCACTGAAGCTTTCTTT.

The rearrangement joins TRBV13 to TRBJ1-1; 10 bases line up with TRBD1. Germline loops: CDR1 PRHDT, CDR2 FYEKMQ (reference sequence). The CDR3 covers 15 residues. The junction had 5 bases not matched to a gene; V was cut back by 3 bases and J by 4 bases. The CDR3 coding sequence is TGTGCCAGCAGCTTCGGGACAGGGGTTGGCACTGAAGCTTTCTTT. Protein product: CASSFGTGVGTEAFF.

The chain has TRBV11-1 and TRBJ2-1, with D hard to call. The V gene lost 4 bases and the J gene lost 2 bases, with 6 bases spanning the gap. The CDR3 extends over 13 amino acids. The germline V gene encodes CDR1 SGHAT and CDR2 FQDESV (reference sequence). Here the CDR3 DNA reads TGTGCCAGCAGCTGGGATCCCTACAATGAGCAGTTCTTC. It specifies CASSWDPYNEQFF.

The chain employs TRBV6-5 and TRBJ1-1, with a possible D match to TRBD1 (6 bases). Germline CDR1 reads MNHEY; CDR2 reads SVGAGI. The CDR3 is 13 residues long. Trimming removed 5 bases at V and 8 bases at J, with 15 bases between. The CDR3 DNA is TGTGCCAGCAGTAACTACCACAGGGAAGAAGCTTTCTTT. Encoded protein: CASSNYHREEAFF.

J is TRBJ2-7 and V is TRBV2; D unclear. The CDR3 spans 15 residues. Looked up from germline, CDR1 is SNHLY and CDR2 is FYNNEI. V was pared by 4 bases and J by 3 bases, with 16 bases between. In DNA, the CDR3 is TGTGCCAGCAGTGCTAGTGTGTATGTCCTCTACGAGCAGTACTTC. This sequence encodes CASSASVYVLYEQYF.

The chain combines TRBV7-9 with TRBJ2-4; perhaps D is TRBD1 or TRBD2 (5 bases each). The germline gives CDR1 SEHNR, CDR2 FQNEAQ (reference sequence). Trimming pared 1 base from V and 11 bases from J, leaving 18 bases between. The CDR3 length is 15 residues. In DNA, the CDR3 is TGTGCCAGCAGCTTAGGGGCCGGGACCCAGGTGGTTCAGTACTTC. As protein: CASSLGAGTQVVQYF.

The chain's CDR3 is CSVEEGKSQYF. As DNA, the CDR3 is TGCAGCGTTGAAGAGGGAAAATCTCAGTACTTC. This rearrangement joins TRBV29-1 to TRBJ2-5, with D uncertain. Trimming stripped 0 bases from V and 11 bases from J, with 10 bases between. Germline lookup yields CDR1 SQVTM and CDR2 ANQGSEA. The CDR3 has 11 residues.

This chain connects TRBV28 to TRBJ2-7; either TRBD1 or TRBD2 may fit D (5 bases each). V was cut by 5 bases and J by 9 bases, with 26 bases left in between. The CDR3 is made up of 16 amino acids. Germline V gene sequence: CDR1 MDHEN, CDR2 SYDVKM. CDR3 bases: TGTGCCAGCAGTACCCTTGTAGGGGAGTTGGTGGCCGGGCAGTACTTC. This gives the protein CASSTLVGELVAGQYF.

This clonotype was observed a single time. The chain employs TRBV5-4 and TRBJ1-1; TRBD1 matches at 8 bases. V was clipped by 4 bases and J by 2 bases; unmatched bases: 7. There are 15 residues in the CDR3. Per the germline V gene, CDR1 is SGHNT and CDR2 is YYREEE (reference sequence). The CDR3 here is CASSPYRGVNTEAFF. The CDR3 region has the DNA TGTGCCAGCAGCCCCTACAGGGGGGTAAACACTGAAGCTTTCTTT.

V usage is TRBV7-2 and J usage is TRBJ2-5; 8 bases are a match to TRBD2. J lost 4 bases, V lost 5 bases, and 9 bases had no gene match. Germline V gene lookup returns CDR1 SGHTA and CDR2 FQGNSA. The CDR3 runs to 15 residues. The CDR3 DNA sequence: TGTGCCAGCAGCCCGGTTACCGGGGGGGGAGAGACCCAGTACTTC. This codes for CASSPVTGGGETQYF.

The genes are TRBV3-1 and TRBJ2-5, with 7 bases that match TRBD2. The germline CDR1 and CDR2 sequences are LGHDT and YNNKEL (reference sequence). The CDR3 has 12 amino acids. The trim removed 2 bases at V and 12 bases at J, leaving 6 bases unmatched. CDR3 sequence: CASSQLSSGKYF. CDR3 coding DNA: TGTGCCAGCAGCCAACTCTCTAGCGGAAAGTACTTC.